This TCR beta chain was sequenced for a study of blood T cell repertoires in COVID-19. About the research overall: Donors in the United States, Italy and Spain gave samples during acute or convalescent COVID-19. PBMCs, B-cell-depleted T cells, or T cells provided the cDNA or gDNA that made up the material.

The authors' processing: Amplification from reference gene primers served as the basis for estimated nucleated cell counts. Method: immunoSEQ multiplex PCR; TCRdb's copy keeps in-frame clones and lacks some. V and J calls plus clone size are reproduced from that table; the DNA served to infer D and trimming. This table holds approximately 120,000 clones, around two thirds found once. Trimming took off 6 bases at V and 0 bases at J, with 12 bases between the two ends. The CDR3 is 14 amino acids. CDR1 and CDR2 (germline): SQVTM, ANQGSEA. This clone was counted between two and nine times. The sequenced material came from peripheral blood. This rearrangement joins TRBV29-1 to TRBJ2-1; D perhaps matches TRBD2 (5 bases). This receptor was obtained from a woman in her 70s with acute or convalescent COVID-19. The CDR3, as DNA: TGCAGCGTGCCGAGCGGCAGCTCCTACAATGAGCAGTTCTTC. It yields the protein CSVPSGSSYNEQFF.